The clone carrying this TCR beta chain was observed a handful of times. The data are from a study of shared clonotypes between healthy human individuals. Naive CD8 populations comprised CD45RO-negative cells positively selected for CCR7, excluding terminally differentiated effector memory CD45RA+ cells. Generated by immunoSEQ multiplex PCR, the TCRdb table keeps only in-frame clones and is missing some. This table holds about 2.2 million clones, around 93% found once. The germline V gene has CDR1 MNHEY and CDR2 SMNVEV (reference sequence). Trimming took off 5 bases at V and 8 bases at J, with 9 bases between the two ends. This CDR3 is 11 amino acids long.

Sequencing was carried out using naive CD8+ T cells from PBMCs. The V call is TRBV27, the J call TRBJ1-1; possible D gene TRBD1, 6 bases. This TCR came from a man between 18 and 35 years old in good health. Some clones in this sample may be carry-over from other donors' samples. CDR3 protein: CASSQGREAFF. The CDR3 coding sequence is TGTGCCAGCAGTCAGGGGAGAGAAGCTTTCTTT.